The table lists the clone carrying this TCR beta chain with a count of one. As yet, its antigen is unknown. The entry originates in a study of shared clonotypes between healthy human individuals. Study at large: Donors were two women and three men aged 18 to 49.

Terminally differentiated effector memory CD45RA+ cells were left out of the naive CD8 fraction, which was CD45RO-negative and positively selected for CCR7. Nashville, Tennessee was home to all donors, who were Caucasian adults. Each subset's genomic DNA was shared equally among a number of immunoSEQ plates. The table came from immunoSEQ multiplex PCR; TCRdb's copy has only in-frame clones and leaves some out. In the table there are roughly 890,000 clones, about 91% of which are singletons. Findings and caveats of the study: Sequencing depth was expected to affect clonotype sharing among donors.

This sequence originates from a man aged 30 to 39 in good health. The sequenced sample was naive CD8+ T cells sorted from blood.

CDR3 bases: TGTGCCAGCAGCTGGGACAGACACTCCTACGAGCAGTACTTC. Translating it yields CASSWDRHSYEQYF. The V gene is TRBV7-9, the J gene TRBJ2-7, with TRBD1 identical over 7 bases. CDR1 is SEHNR and CDR2 is FQNEAQ in the germline V gene (reference sequence). The CDR3 is 14 residues long. J gave up 0 bases and V 4 bases, and 3 bases lay outside the gene matches.